The 32 T cell receptor beta chains given below trace back to one sample, sequenced in a study of a mutant IDH1 vaccine in newly diagnosed glioma. Specified time point: baseline, week 1 (first vaccination visit). Treatment reported: pre-vaccination baseline after standard-of-care therapy. TCRdb's table, derived via immunoSEQ multiplex PCR, lists solely in-frame clones and lacks some. Among roughly 84,000 clones listed, approximately 80% were seen once. The sample consisted of PBMCs, taken from a glioma patient treated with radiotherapy, temozolomide or both. The source of these receptors is a man aged 35-49 years with glioma. Some clones in this sample may be carry-over from other donors' samples.

The chain recombines TRBV14 with TRBJ1-1; no clear D gene. CDR1 and CDR2 (germline): SGHDN, FVKESK. The V end was cut by 0 bases, the J end by 0 bases, with 2 bases between. The CDR3 is 13 residues long. The CDR3 nucleotides are TGTGCCAGCAGCCAAGAGGTGAACACTGAAGCTTTCTTT. The encoded protein is CASSQEVNTEAFF.

The chain uses TRBV5-4 and TRBJ2-7; the D gene could be TRBD1 or TRBD2 (5 bases each). V was trimmed by 6 bases and J by 2 bases, leaving 15 bases between them. Germline V lookup: CDR1 SGHNT, CDR2 YYREEE (reference sequence). CDR3 size: 14 residues. The CDR3 is CASTNGTKTYEQYF. The CDR3 bases are TGTGCCAGCACCAATGGGACGAAAACCTACGAGCAGTACTTC. The variable domain in full, completed from reference TRBV5-4 and TRBJ2-7, reads ETGVTQSPTHLIKTRGQQVTLRCSSQSGHNTVSWYQQALGQGPQFIFQYYREEENGRGNFPPRFSGLQFPNYSSELNVNALELDDSALYLCASTNGTKTYEQYFGPGTRLTVT.

The chain uses TRBV6-5 and TRBJ2-3; a possible D gene is TRBD1 (5 bases). Germline V gene sequence: CDR1 MNHEY, CDR2 SVGAGI. V was pared by 5 bases and J by 0 bases, with 9 bases between. The CDR3 covers 14 residues. CDR3 DNA sequence: TGTGCCAGCAGTCCGACAGCTAGCACAGATACGCAGTATTTT. Its translation is CASSPTASTDTQYF.

The rearrangement uses TRBV2 and TRBJ2-3; possibly TRBD1 for D (5 bases). The CDR3 sequence is 17 residues long. CDR1 is SNHLY and CDR2 is FYNNEI in the germline V gene. V was shortened by 5 bases and J by 6 bases, with 24 bases between the two germline ends. The CDR3 region has the DNA TGTGCCAGCAGTATTCGCGCCGTTAGGGGCGCGTCGGATACGCAGTATTTT. This gives the protein CASSIRAVRGASDTQYF.

The chain uses TRBV11-2 and TRBJ2-3, with D perhaps TRBD2 (5 bases). The ends were cut back, 5 bases at V and 2 bases at J, with 17 bases in the middle. From germline, CDR1 is SGHAT and CDR2 FQNNGV. This CDR3 has 16 amino acids. The chain's CDR3 is CASSPGGRSTTDTQYF. CDR3 bases: TGTGCCAGCAGCCCAGGCGGGCGGAGTACCACAGATACGCAGTATTTT.

The V call is TRBV7-9, the J call TRBJ2-5, with D possibly matching TRBD2 (7 bases). The length of the CDR3 is 13 residues. The germline gives CDR1 SEHNR, CDR2 FQNEAQ (reference sequence). The germline V and J ends were trimmed by 6 bases and 5 bases, with 13 bases remaining between them. In DNA, the CDR3 is TGTGCCAGCAGTAGAGGGGGAGGGGAGACCCAGTACTTC. Residues: CASSRGGGETQYF.

This chain joins TRBV5-4 and TRBJ2-2; either TRBD1 or TRBD2 may supply D (5 bases each). The CDR3 consists of 15 residues. Germline loops: CDR1 SGHNT, CDR2 YYREEE (reference sequence). V lost 7 bases to trimming and J lost 0 bases, with 13 bases between them. The CDR3 loop reads CASQSKGPNTGELFF. Here the CDR3 DNA reads TGTGCCAGCCAGTCCAAGGGACCGAACACCGGGGAGCTGTTTTTT.

V gene TRBV10-3 combines with J gene TRBJ2-3; D perhaps matches TRBD2 (6 bases). The V gene's germline CDR1 is ENHRY and CDR2 SYGVKD. The CDR3 runs 16 residues. V was pared by 5 bases and J by 0 bases, with 15 bases between. For the CDR3, the DNA is TGTGCCATCAGTCAGGGACTCCTCAAGAGCACAGATACGCAGTATTTT. Translation: CAISQGLLKSTDTQYF.

The chain couples TRBV13 to TRBJ1-2; no clear D gene. V shed 3 bases and J shed 3 bases, with 23 bases lying between them. Germline V gene sequence: CDR1 PRHDT, CDR2 FYEKMQ (reference sequence). This CDR3 has 18 amino acids. Written as DNA, the CDR3 is TGTGCCAGCAGCTTCAGCCCTGGCGGACTCCTCCGAGACTATGGCTACACCTTC. Protein: CASSFSPGGLLRDYGYTF.

This chain connects TRBV30 to TRBJ2-2; TRBD1 aligns across 10 bases. The V and J ends lost 3 bases and 7 bases, in that order; junction bases with no gene match: 8. The CDR3 runs to 15 residues. CDR1 and CDR2 from the germline V gene are GTSNPN and SVGIG (reference sequence). CDR3 loop: CAWRTGTGDFGELFF. The CDR3 DNA reads TGTGCCTGGAGAACCGGGACAGGGGATTTCGGGGAGCTGTTTTTT.

The chain combines TRBV2 with TRBJ2-1; no clear D gene. Germline CDR1 and CDR2: SNHLY and FYNNEI. The CDR3 is made up of 11 amino acids. Trimming stripped 6 bases from V and 3 bases from J, with 3 bases between. As DNA, the CDR3 is TGTGCCAGCAGGAACTACAATGAGCAGTTCTTC. Residues: CASRNYNEQFF.

The chain uses TRBV2 and TRBJ1-2, with D hard to call. The germline V gene has CDR1 SNHLY and CDR2 FYNNEI. The CDR3 length is 14 residues. Trimming left V 5 bases short and J 6 bases short, with 16 bases between. The CDR3 bases are TGTGCCAGCAGTTTAGGCTCCCCGGGAGATGGCTACACCTTC. Translating it yields CASSLGSPGDGYTF.

The rearrangement links TRBV25-1 to TRBJ1-5; D ambiguous. CDR3 length equals 16 residues. Germline loops: CDR1 MGHDK, CDR2 SYGVNS. Between the trimmed V and J ends, which lost 8 bases and 2 bases, there was a span of 19 bases. CDR3 sequence reads: CASHTGPPQGNQPQHF. The CDR3 DNA reads TGTGCCAGCCATACCGGACCCCCGCAAGGCAATCAGCCCCAGCATTTT.

A single count supports this clone. The chain couples TRBV18 to TRBJ1-5; D unresolved. V was trimmed by 4 bases and J by 2 bases, leaving 9 bases between them. The CDR3 is made up of 14 amino acids. Germline V gene data show CDR1 as KGHSH and CDR2 as LQKENI. The DNA of the CDR3 is TGTGCCAGCTCACTTGGTGATGGCAATCAGCCCCAGCATTTT. This translates into CASSLGDGNQPQHF.

The chain is built from TRBV6-5 and TRBJ2-1; D might be TRBD2 (5 bases). Per the germline V gene, CDR1 is MNHEY and CDR2 is SVGAGI. The CDR3 loop spans 14 amino acids. V shed 0 bases and J shed 8 bases, with 11 bases lying between them. The CDR3 DNA follows: TGTGCCAGCAGTTACTCGGATGTGAGGGATGAGCAGTTCTTC. It codes for CASSYSDVRDEQFF.

This clone is a singleton in its sample. V gene TRBV5-6 combines with J gene TRBJ2-1; 7 bases align to TRBD1. Germline V gene lookup returns CDR1 SGHDT and CDR2 YYEEEE. J was trimmed by 4 bases and V by 4 bases; bases with no gene match: 8. This CDR3 comprises 15 residues. The CDR3 reads CASSHSGQRYNEQFF. CDR3 coding DNA: TGTGCCAGCAGCCACTCGGGACAGCGATACAATGAGCAGTTCTTC.

The chain couples TRBV7-8 to TRBJ1-5; no definite D call. Germline CDR1 SGHVS, CDR2 FQNEAQ. The CDR3 is 13 amino acids. V was pared by 5 bases and J by 6 bases, with 11 bases between. CDR3 sequence: CASSPRGGQPQHF. In DNA, the CDR3 is TGTGCCAGCAGCCCCCGGGGAGGTCAGCCCCAGCATTTT.

The chain uses TRBV6-5 and TRBJ1-5; unclear D gene. The CDR3 loop spans 15 amino acids. Germline lookup yields CDR1 MNHEY and CDR2 SVGAGI. V lost 6 bases and J 3 bases, leaving 15 bases between the germline ends. This CDR3 reads CASRKGGGINQPQHF. The CDR3, as DNA: TGTGCCAGCAGAAAAGGCGGAGGAATCAATCAGCCCCAGCATTTT.

The count of this clone is one. The V and J genes are TRBV5-6 and TRBJ2-7, with D perhaps being TRBD1 or TRBD2 (5 bases each). V lost 5 bases, J lost 2 bases, and 14 bases lay in between. This CDR3 spans 14 amino acids. Germline V gives CDR1 SGHDT, CDR2 YYEEEE. This CDR3 reads CASSSRQRAYEQYF. CDR3 DNA: TGTGCCAGCAGTTCCCGACAGAGGGCCTACGAGCAGTACTTC.

V gene TRBV5-4 combines with J gene TRBJ1-2; no clear D gene. V was pared by 4 bases and J by 1 base, with 11 bases between. The CDR3 length is 14 residues. Germline CDR1 SGHNT, CDR2 YYREEE (reference sequence). In nucleotides, the CDR3 is TGTGCCAGCAGCCGGAAGAACGATAACTATGGCTACACCTTC. It translates to CASSRKNDNYGYTF.

This chain joins TRBV5-6 and TRBJ1-5; maybe TRBD1 (5 bases). There are 15 residues in the CDR3. V lost 4 bases, J lost 0 bases, and 11 bases lay in between. CDR1 is SGHDT, CDR2 YYEEEE, per germline. The CDR3 DNA reads as TGTGCCAGCAGCAGGGGACGGAATAGCAATCAGCCCCAGCATTTT. Its translation is CASSRGRNSNQPQHF.

This clone was recorded a few times. The genes are TRBV10-2 and TRBJ1-1, with D uncertain. Germline CDR1 and CDR2: WSHSY and SAAADI. This CDR3 contains 13 residues. The V gene lost 0 bases and the J gene lost 10 bases, with 12 bases spanning the gap. The CDR3 DNA sequence: TGCGCCAGCAGTGAGTCGGCGGATCGCTCAGCTTTCTTT. Translation: CASSESADRSAFF.

The V gene is TRBV5-1, the J gene TRBJ2-7; 8 positions match TRBD1. This CDR3 contains 14 residues. Germline V gene sequence: CDR1 SGHRS, CDR2 YFSETQ. Trimming took 5 bases from V and 0 from J; bases not matched to a gene: 4. This CDR3 is CASSRQGSSYEQYF. Here the CDR3 DNA reads TGCGCCAGCAGTCGACAGGGGAGCTCCTACGAGCAGTACTTC.

The chain is built from TRBV6-4 and TRBJ2-2; D unresolved. CDR1 MRHNA and CDR2 SNTAGT come from the germline V gene. The ends were cut back, 4 bases at V and 6 bases at J, with 9 bases in the middle. There are 13 residues in the CDR3. CDR3 loop: CASSATVAGELFF. For the CDR3, the DNA is TGTGCCAGCAGTGCCACTGTAGCCGGGGAGCTGTTTTTT.

In this sample, this clone turned up once. The chain has TRBV2 and TRBJ1-4; 8 nucleotides align to TRBD1. V lost 4 bases, J lost 7 bases, and 8 bases stayed unmatched. Per germline, CDR1 SNHLY and CDR2 FYNNEI. The CDR3 is 15 residues long. The DNA of the CDR3 is TGTGCCAGCAGTGTCCGCGGACAGGGAGGTGAAAAACTGTTTTTT. Protein product: CASSVRGQGGEKLFF.

The chain links TRBV2 to TRBJ2-7; 10 positions match TRBD1. Trimming removed 6 bases from V and 2 bases from J; junction bases left unmatched: 7. CDR3 size: 15 residues. CDR1 SNHLY and CDR2 FYNNEI come from the germline V gene. CDR3 in DNA: TGTGCCAGCAGGGTACGGACAGGGGGGACCTACGAGCAGTACTTC. Its translation is CASRVRTGGTYEQYF.

The CDR3 here is CASSHVWRGADTGELFF. In nucleotides, the CDR3 is TGTGCCAGCAGCCACGTCTGGCGGGGGGCCGACACCGGGGAGCTGTTTTTT. The V gene is TRBV14, the J gene TRBJ2-2, with TRBD2 identical over 8 bases. V was pared by 3 bases and J by 3 bases, with 9 bases of the junction left unmatched. This CDR3 is built from 17 residues. Per the germline V gene, CDR1 is SGHDN and CDR2 is FVKESK.

The J gene is TRBJ2-3, the V gene TRBV6-5; D possibly corresponds to TRBD1 (6 bases). The V end lost 2 bases, the J end lost 0 bases, and 12 bases lay between the germline ends. The CDR3 has 16 amino acids. Germline V CDR1 and CDR2: MNHEY, SVGAGI. CDR3 residues: CASSYGGGPSTDTQYF. DNA for the CDR3: TGTGCCAGCAGTTACGGTGGGGGCCCTAGCACAGATACGCAGTATTTT.

The rearrangement uses TRBV6-5 and TRBJ1-2; D is undetermined. Germline V gives CDR1 MNHEY, CDR2 SVGAGI. The CDR3 has 13 amino acids. Trimming took off 2 bases at V and 8 bases at J, with 12 bases between the two ends. CDR3 DNA: TGTGCCAGCAGTTACGGCGACAAGCCCGGCTACACCTTC. Its protein is CASSYGDKPGYTF.

The rearrangement joins TRBV6-5 to TRBJ2-7, with unresolved D. Germline assignment: CDR1 MNHEY and CDR2 SVGAGI. The CDR3 consists of 15 residues. Trimming stripped 6 bases from V and 4 bases from J, with 19 bases between. The CDR3 spells CASSQQWAPPYEQYF. The CDR3 coding sequence is TGTGCCAGCAGCCAACAGTGGGCCCCTCCTTACGAGCAGTACTTC.

The chain carries TRBV19 and TRBJ1-2; 8 bases line up with TRBD1. CDR3 size: 13 residues. The V and J ends lost 7 bases and 6 bases, in that order; junction bases with no gene match: 7. Germline V gene data show CDR1 as LNHDA and CDR2 as SQIVND (reference sequence). The CDR3 region has the DNA TGTGCCAGTATGGACAGGGAAGTAGATGGCTACACCTTC. The encoded protein is CASMDREVDGYTF.

The V and J genes are TRBV5-1 and TRBJ2-1; D is unresolved. The CDR3 sequence is 15 residues long. Germline CDR1 and CDR2: SGHRS and YFSETQ. The V and J ends lost 0 bases and 0 bases respectively, with 7 bases between them. The CDR3 spells CASSLESGSYNEQFF. CDR3 coding DNA: TGCGCCAGCAGCTTGGAGAGTGGCTCCTACAATGAGCAGTTCTTC.